The 21 T cell receptor beta chains reported below all come from one sample, sequenced in a study of shared clonotypes between healthy human individuals. Only in-frame clones appear in the TCRdb table, and some are missing; sequencing was by immunoSEQ multiplex PCR. This repertoire shows about 1 million clones, 60% to 80% found once; its top ten account for roughly 1.5%. The specimen was memory CD4+ T cells sorted from blood. Regarding subset: CD45RA-negative fraction. The receptors originated from a man in his late teens or twenties in good health.

This clone turned up a few times. The rearrangement uses TRBV7-2 and TRBJ2-7, with TRBD1 matching 9 bases. Germline-derived CDR1 and CDR2 are SGHTA and FQGNSA. Unmatched junction bases numbered 5, after V lost 6 bases and J lost 2 bases. The CDR3 covers 14 residues. The CDR3 nucleotides read TGTGCCAGCAGGTCCGGGACAGGGCCCTACGAGCAGTACTTC. The encoded protein is CASRSGTGPYEQYF.

This chain joins TRBV5-6 and TRBJ2-6; 11 bases are shared with TRBD1. The CDR3 runs 18 residues. Trimming at V came to 0 bases and at J to 2 bases, leaving 4 bases not matched to a gene. Per germline, CDR1 SGHDT and CDR2 YYEEEE. The CDR3 nucleotides are TGTGCCAGCAGCTTGGCCGGGACAGGGGGAGCTGGGGCCAACGTCCTGACTTTC. Amino acids: CASSLAGTGGAGANVLTF.

The chain is built from TRBV7-6 and TRBJ2-1; D gene uncertain. Trimming removed 7 bases at V and 4 bases at J, with 8 bases between. The CDR3 has 12 residues. The germline CDR1 and CDR2 sequences are SGHVS and FNYEAQ. The CDR3 here is CASTDGYNEQFF. In nucleotides, the CDR3 is TGTGCCAGCACGGACGGTTACAATGAGCAGTTCTTC.

The chain combines TRBV11-2 with TRBJ1-1; D remains ambiguous. Germline CDR1 is SGHAT and CDR2 is FQNNGV. V was clipped by 5 bases and J by 5 bases, with 12 bases between them. There are 13 residues in the CDR3. Here the CDR3 reads CASSLRLSTEAFF. The CDR3 DNA reads as TGTGCCAGCAGCCTCCGGTTGAGTACTGAAGCTTTCTTT.

J is TRBJ2-5 and V is TRBV19; TRBD1 agrees at 11 bases. The CDR3 runs to 14 residues. Per the germline V gene, CDR1 is LNHDA and CDR2 is SQIVND (reference sequence). The CDR3 here is CASGQGGGGETQYF. As DNA, the CDR3 is TGTGCTTCGGGACAGGGGGGAGGTGGAGAGACCCAGTACTTC.

This chain links TRBV14 with TRBJ1-3; TRBD1 is a possible D gene (6 bases). Between the trimmed V and J ends, which lost 2 bases and 2 bases, there was a span of 13 bases. Germline V gene sequence: CDR1 SGHDN, CDR2 FVKESK. CDR3 length equals 16 residues. CDR3 residues: CASSQLQGSPGNTIYF. The CDR3 DNA sequence: TGTGCCAGCAGCCAACTTCAGGGGAGTCCTGGAAACACCATATATTTT.

This chain connects TRBV9 to TRBJ1-1, with D tentatively TRBD1 (6 bases). V dropped 4 bases and J dropped 3 bases, with 13 bases sitting between them. The CDR3 runs 14 residues. Germline V gene sequence: CDR1 SGDLS, CDR2 YYNGEE. In nucleotides, the CDR3 is TGTGCCAGCAGCCCCGGAGGGGGTTACACTGAAGCTTTCTTT. Its translation is CASSPGGGYTEAFF.

J is TRBJ1-2 and V is TRBV30, with 8 bases identical to TRBD1. The CDR3 is 15 residues long. CDR1 GTSNPN and CDR2 SVGIG come from the germline V gene (reference sequence). V shed 2 bases and J 7 bases; nucleotides not matched to a gene: 12. In nucleotides, the CDR3 is TGTGCCTGGAGTTCTGTAGACAGGGGTGATGGTGGCTACACCTTC. This translates into CAWSSVDRGDGGYTF. Variable domain in full (rest from reference TRBV30 and TRBJ1-2): SQTIHQWPATLVQPVGSPLSLECTVEGTSNPNLYWYRQAAGRGLQLLFYSVGIGQISSEVPQNLSASRPQDRQFILSSKKLLLSDSGFYLCAWSSVDRGDGGYTFGSGTRLTVV.

The chain carries TRBV30 and TRBJ2-1; TRBD2 aligns across 8 bases. The CDR3 has 14 residues. CDR1 and CDR2 (germline): GTSNPN, SVGIG (reference sequence). V shed 5 bases and J 3 bases; nucleotides not matched to a gene: 6. CDR3 loop: CAWSRAGDYNEQFF. The DNA for the CDR3 is TGTGCCTGGTCCCGAGCGGGGGACTACAATGAGCAGTTCTTC. The entire variable domain, with the rest obtained from reference TRBV30 and TRBJ2-1, is as follows: SQTIHQWPATLVQPVGSPLSLECTVEGTSNPNLYWYRQAAGRGLQLLFYSVGIGQISSEVPQNLSASRPQDRQFILSSKKLLLSDSGFYLCAWSRAGDYNEQFFGPGTRLTVL.

The rearrangement joins TRBV6-1 to TRBJ2-1; D remains ambiguous. The V end lost 4 bases, the J end lost 0 bases, and 13 bases lay between the germline ends. Germline CDR1 is MNHNS and CDR2 is SASEGT. The CDR3 covers 16 residues. DNA of the CDR3: TGTGCCAGCAGTGGGGTAAATGCGCTCTCCTACAATGAGCAGTTCTTC. This translates into CASSGVNALSYNEQFF.

The chain joins TRBV30 to TRBJ1-5; D is possibly TRBD1 (6 bases). This CDR3 is 14 amino acids long. Between the trimmed V and J ends, which lost 2 bases and 7 bases, there was a span of 15 bases. CDR1 is GTSNPN and CDR2 is SVGIG in the germline V gene (reference sequence). CDR3 nucleotide sequence: TGTGCCTGGAGTCTGACAGGACTCGGACAGCCCCAGCATTTT. This encodes CAWSLTGLGQPQHF.

This clone was recorded once. The genes are TRBV6-5 and TRBJ1-2, with TRBD1 as a possible D gene (5 bases). This CDR3 spans 14 amino acids. Germline loops: CDR1 MNHEY, CDR2 SVGAGI. Deletions cut 3 bases from V and 7 bases from J, with 15 bases between. The CDR3 sequence: CASSYEGIVGGYTF. The CDR3 DNA reads TGTGCCAGCAGTTATGAGGGGATCGTTGGTGGCTACACCTTC.

The chain carries TRBV6-1 and TRBJ2-7, with a weak D call TRBD2 (6 bases). The CDR3 is 15 residues long. CDR1 is MNHNS, CDR2 SASEGT, per germline. Between the trimmed V and J ends, which lost 2 bases and 5 bases, there was a span of 16 bases. The CDR3 is CASSERASVQNEQYF. The CDR3 coding sequence is TGTGCCAGCAGTGAACGGGCTAGCGTTCAGAACGAGCAGTACTTC.

The chain couples TRBV18 to TRBJ2-7, with TRBD1 identical over 9 bases. V dropped 2 bases and J dropped 6; count of bases not matched to a gene: 11. CDR1 is KGHSH and CDR2 is LQKENI in the germline V gene. The CDR3 loop spans 16 amino acids. CDR3 in DNA: TGTGCCAGCTCACCATCACCCGGGACAGGGATTATCGAGCAGTACTTC. Protein sequence: CASSPSPGTGIIEQYF.

J is TRBJ2-2 and V is TRBV19; the match to TRBD1 covers 8 bases. CDR1 LNHDA and CDR2 SQIVND come from the germline V gene (reference sequence). The CDR3 is 15 amino acids. Trimming at V came to 6 bases and at J to 4 bases, leaving 7 bases not matched to a gene. CDR3: CASRAGQGPTGELFF. The CDR3 DNA reads as TGTGCCAGTAGGGCCGGACAGGGCCCCACCGGGGAGCTGTTTTTT.

About this clone itself: The sample holds other DNA sequences that translate to the same CDR3. The chain recombines TRBV5-6 with TRBJ2-7; D uncertain. The germline CDR1 and CDR2 sequences are SGHDT and YYEEEE. This CDR3 contains 12 residues. Trimming left V 3 bases short and J 0 bases short, with 4 bases between. CDR3 in amino acids: CASSSRSYEQYF. CDR3 DNA sequence: TGTGCCAGCAGCTCCCGCTCCTACGAGCAGTACTTC.

The chain is built from TRBV19 and TRBJ2-2, with TRBD2 matching over 13 bases. Trimming cost V 5 bases and J 4 bases; bases outside gene matches: 10. The CDR3 length is 18 residues. Germline values: CDR1 LNHDA, CDR2 SQIVND (reference sequence). The CDR3 DNA reads as TGTGCCAGTAGTTCCCCCTCCACTAGCGGGAGGGGCACCGGGGAGCTGTTTTTT. It encodes CASSSPSTSGRGTGELFF. The full variable domain, its missing parts supplied by reference TRBV19 and TRBJ2-2, is DGGITQSPKYLFRKEGQNVTLSCEQNLNHDAMYWYRQDPGQGLRLIYYSQIVNDFQKGDIAEGYSVSREKKESFPLTVTSAQKNPTAFYLCASSSPSTSGRGTGELFFGEGSRLTVL.

V is TRBV29-1 and J is TRBJ2-7; 8 bases fit TRBD1. The germline gives CDR1 SQVTM, CDR2 ANQGSEA. CDR3 length: 13 amino acids. J was trimmed by 4 bases and V by 7 bases; bases with no gene match: 9. The CDR3 reads CSDGTGLGYEQYF. In DNA form, the CDR3 reads TGCAGCGACGGGACAGGTTTAGGTTACGAGCAGTACTTC.

V gene TRBV5-4 combines with J gene TRBJ1-1; D gene uncertain. Trimming stripped 2 bases from V and 0 bases from J, with 17 bases between. The germline V gene encodes CDR1 SGHNT and CDR2 YYREEE (reference sequence). The CDR3 has 17 amino acids. CDR3 loop: CASSLSQFASLNTEAFF. DNA for the CDR3: TGTGCCAGCAGCTTAAGCCAGTTTGCCAGTCTGAACACTGAAGCTTTCTTT.

J is TRBJ2-3 and V is TRBV11-2; maybe TRBD2 (5 bases). The germline CDR1 and CDR2 sequences are SGHAT and FQNNGV. CDR3 size: 14 residues. Trimming removed 5 bases from V and 2 bases from J, with 11 bases in between. DNA for the CDR3: TGTGCCAGCAGCGTGAGCGGATACACAGATACGCAGTATTTT. This gives the protein CASSVSGYTDTQYF. Full variable domain (outside the CDR3, taken from reference TRBV11-2 and TRBJ2-3): EAGVAQSPRYKIIEKRQSVAFWCNPISGHATLYWYQQILGQGPKLLIQFQNNGVVDDSQLPKDRFSAERLKGVDSTLKIQPAKLEDSAVYLCASSVSGYTDTQYFGPGTRLTVL.

This sequence joins TRBV7-8 and TRBJ2-3; D is unresolved. The CDR3 sequence is 15 residues long. V lost 1 base and J lost 0, with 8 bases in between. CDR1 and CDR2 (germline): SGHVS, FQNEAQ. CDR3 coding DNA: TGTGCCAGCAGCTTAGATGGCTCTAGCACAGATACGCAGTATTTT. As protein: CASSLDGSSTDTQYF.